This is a list of T cell receptor beta chains from one sample in a study of blood T cell repertoires in COVID-19. The assay was immunoSEQ multiplex PCR, and TCRdb's table has in-frame clones only and misses some. The sample yields hundreds of thousands of clones, approximately 86% seen once. The material sequenced was peripheral blood. Every receptor here comes from a woman aged 30 to 39 with acute or convalescent COVID-19. The CDR3 runs from the conserved cysteine through the conserved F or W. D genes are given only for firm matches. A row's size may be missing; if present it is once, few, many or a size class.

-	TRBJ1-1	TRBD1	TRBV5-4	TGTGCCAGCAGCTTGTCTACAGGGGGACTGAACACTGAAGCTTTCTTT	CASSLSTGGLNTEAFF
-	TRBJ1-2	-	TRBV5-1	TGCGCCAGCAGCTTGTCATTTCCCTATGGCTACACCTTC	CASSLSFPYGYTF
-	TRBJ2-7	TRBD2	TRBV18	TGTGCCAGCTCACTAACAGCGGGACTCGCATTCGAGCAGTACTTC	CASSLTAGLAFEQYF
-	TRBJ2-5	TRBD1	TRBV18	TGTGCCAGCTCCCCCAGGGACAGGGCTAGAGAGACCCAGTACTTC	CASSPRDRARETQYF
-	TRBJ1-3	TRBD1	TRBV27	TGTGCCAGCAGTTTATCCCGACAGGGCACCTTTGGCACCATATATTTT	CASSLSRQGTFGTIYF
-	TRBJ1-5	TRBD1	TRBV27	TGTGCCAGCAGTAGACTCACAGGGGCGGGCAATCAGCCCCAGCATTTT	CASSRLTGAGNQPQHF
-	TRBJ1-4	-	TRBV10-3	TGTGCCATCGCAGAAACTAATGAAAAACTGTTTTTT	CAIAETNEKLFF
once	TRBJ2-7	TRBD2	TRBV4-1	TGCGCCAGCAGCCAAGTGCTAGCGGGAGGGCCGGCGCAGTACTTC	CASSQVLAGGPAQYF
-	TRBJ2-2	TRBD2	TRBV6-5	TGTGCCAGCAGTCACCAGCTAGCGGGCGGGGAGCTGTTTTTT	CASSHQLAGGELFF
-	TRBJ2-6	-	TRBV24-1	TGTGCCACCAGTGGAAACAGAATCTCTGGGGCCAACGTCCTGACTTTC	CATSGNRISGANVLTF
-	TRBJ2-2	-	TRBV12-3/TRBV12-4	TGTGCCAGCAGTCCTCGGGAAACCGGGGAGCTGTTTTTT	CASSPRETGELFF
-	TRBJ2-1	TRBD1	TRBV7-2	TGTGCCAGCAGCTGGGACAGCTTATACAATGAGCAGTTCTTC	CASSWDSLYNEQFF
-	TRBJ2-1	TRBD1	TRBV11-2	TGTGCCAGCAGCTTTGACAGGGAGTCCTACAATGAGCAGTTCTTC	CASSFDRESYNEQFF
-	TRBJ2-4	-	TRBV19	TGTGCCAGTAGTATCTTCGAGGGAGGAGCCAAAAACATTCAGTACTTC	CASSIFEGGAKNIQYF
-	TRBJ2-7	-	TRBV19	TGTGCCAGTAGTAGGGGCCAAGCCGTGGGAGGTATGTACGAGCAGTACTTC	CASSRGQAVGGMYEQYF
-	TRBJ2-7	TRBD1	TRBV3-1/TRBV3-2	TGTGCCAGCAGCCAAATTTCAAACCGGCTCAGGGGGAGTTACGAGCAGTACTTC	CASSQISNRLRGSYEQYF
-	TRBJ2-2	-	TRBV3-1/TRBV3-2	TGTGCCAGCAGCCAATTGAGACAGAGGTCGGCCGGGGAGCTGTTTTTT	CASSQLRQRSAGELFF
-	TRBJ2-7	-	TRBV10-2	TGCGCCAGCAGACAGGGCCCTTACGAGCAGTACTTC	CASRQGPYEQYF
few	TRBJ2-4	TRBD2	TRBV6-2/TRBV6-3	TGTGCCAGCAGTTACCCCTCGGGAGGGCCGAGTGGAAACATTCAGTACTTC	CASSYPSGGPSGNIQYF
-	TRBJ2-2	TRBD2	TRBV9	TGTGCCAGCAGTGATATTCGACTAGCGGGCAACACCGGGGAGCTGTTTTTT	CASSDIRLAGNTGELFF
-	TRBJ2-2	TRBD1	TRBV6-1	TGTGCCAGCAGCGAAGGACAGGTTCCCGGGGAGCTGTTTTTT	CASSEGQVPGELFF
-	TRBJ1-1	-	TRBV12-3/TRBV12-4	TGTGCCAGCAGCCCAATCTCCCGGGGGGCAGCTTTCTTT	CASSPISRGAAFF
-	TRBJ2-7	TRBD2	TRBV18	TGTGCCAGCTCACCTAAAGGGACTAGCGGATCCTACGAGCAGTACTTC	CASSPKGTSGSYEQYF
few	TRBJ1-2	-	TRBV3-1/TRBV3-2	TGTGCCAGCAGCCTTGGGGAAGCGGCCTATGGCTACACCTTC	CASSLGEAAYGYTF
-	TRBJ1-5	TRBD1	TRBV25-1	TGTGCCAGCAGTCCAGGGGGAGATCAGCCCCAGCATTTT	CASSPGGDQPQHF
-	TRBJ2-7	TRBD2	TRBV10-3	TGTGCCACCTCGGGACTAGATGGCTACGAGCAGTACTTC	CATSGLDGYEQYF
-	TRBJ1-3	-	TRBV9	TGTGCCAGCAGCGTAGGGGGAGACCGCACCATATATTTT	CASSVGGDRTIYF
-	TRBJ1-3	TRBD1	TRBV15	TGTGCCACCAGCAGAAAAGGGCTTAAACAGGGGCACCTCGGAAACACCATATATTTT	CATSRKGLKQGHLGNTIYF
-	TRBJ2-1	-	TRBV21-1	TGTGCCAGCAGCACAAATCCCTTCCGGGAGGGCACCTACAATGAGCAGTTCTTC	CASSTNPFREGTYNEQFF
-	TRBJ1-3	-	TRBV3-1/TRBV3-2	TGTGCCAGCAGCCAAGGGGACACCCGACACTCTGGAAACACCATATATTTT	CASSQGDTRHSGNTIYF
-	TRBJ2-2	-	TRBV7-8	TGTGCCAGCGGTCCCAGGAACACCGGGGAGCTGTTTTTT	CASGPRNTGELFF
-	TRBJ1-5	-	TRBV1	TGCACCAGCAGCCGATGCGTTCGGCCCCGGGGCAATCAGCCCCAGCATTTT	CTSSRCVRPRGNQPQHF
-	TRBJ2-7	TRBD2	TRBV5-1	TGCGCCAGCAGCTGGACTAGCGGGGGAAATGAGCAGTACTTC	CASSWTSGGNEQYF
-	TRBJ2-7	TRBD2	TRBV5-1	TGCGCCAGCAGCTATAGTAGCGGGAGGGCCTACGAGCAGTACTTC	CASSYSSGRAYEQYF
-	TRBJ2-7	TRBD2	TRBV14	TGTGCCAGCAGCCAGGCCTGGGGGGCGGGAGGGTCCTACGAGCAGTACTTC	CASSQAWGAGGSYEQYF
-	TRBJ1-2	-	TRBV5-1	TGCGCCAGCAGCTTGGCCCCCGACGGAGGTGGAGGCTACACCTTC	CASSLAPDGGGGYTF
-	TRBJ1-1	TRBD1	TRBV10-3	TGTGCCATCAGTACAGGGGGAGTCACTGAAGCTTTCTTT	CAISTGGVTEAFF
-	TRBJ2-1	TRBD2	TRBV7-3	TGTGCCAGCAGCTTAGGTCCGGGAGGCTCCAATGAGCAGTTCTTC	CASSLGPGGSNEQFF
once	TRBJ1-2	-	TRBV2	TGTGCCAGCAGTCCCCGAGGGCCGTCTATAATATCGGATGGCTACACCTTC	CASSPRGPSIISDGYTF
-	TRBJ2-1	TRBD2	TRBV7-2	TGTGCCAGCAGCGTGCGACTAGCGGGAGGGCCTGGTTTTTACAATGAGCAGTTCTTC	CASSVRLAGGPGFYNEQFF
-	TRBJ2-5	TRBD1	TRBV6-5	TGTGCCAGCCACAGGGGTTTCGAGACCCAGTACTTC	CASHRGFETQYF
-	TRBJ1-5	TRBD1	TRBV30	TGTGCCTGGAGTAGGGACAGGGGGGGGTTAAGCAATCAGCCCCAGCATTTT	CAWSRDRGGLSNQPQHF
-	TRBJ2-1	TRBD2	TRBV18	TGTGCCAGCTCACCTGTGGGACTAGCGGGAGACAATGAGCAGTTCTTC	CASSPVGLAGDNEQFF